Listed below are T cell receptor beta chains from one sample, sequenced in a study of patients and donors after allogeneic stem cell transplantation. TCRdb re-analysed the RT-PCR reads in MiXCR, keeping a single row per CDR3 protein. Here the sample spans about 160,000 distinct CDR3 sequences, roughly two fifths being singletons. The material sequenced was blood, either unsorted or a sorted T cell fraction (not recorded which). These receptors originate from a human donor who was either an allogeneic HSCT recipient or a stem cell or donor lymphocyte infusion donor (not recorded which). It is not recorded whose cells these are; they may come from a transplant donor. Each CDR3 is given with its conserved first and last residue. Each record gives: D gene, clone size, V gene, J gene, CDR3 DNA, CDR3 protein. D genes are given only for firm matches. Clone size appears in some rows only: once, few, many, or a class for an expanded clone.

D: .
size: .
V: TRBV6-2/TRBV6-3
J: TRBJ1-2
DNA: TGTGCCAGCAGCACTTCGGCAGACTATGGCTACACCTTC
CDR3: CASSTSADYGYTF

D: .
size: .
V: TRBV28
J: TRBJ1-6
DNA: TGTGCCAGCAGTTCGGCTATCAGGGATTCACCCCTCCACTTT
CDR3: CASSSAIRDSPLHF

D: .
size: .
V: TRBV5-5
J: TRBJ2-3
DNA: TGTGCCAGCAGCTTGCTAGGTAGCCCGAAGACAGATACGCAGTATTTT
CDR3: CASSLLGSPKTDTQYF

D: .
size: few
V: TRBV14
J: TRBJ1-3
DNA: TGTGCCAGCAGCCAATTGGTACAGCTCTCTGGAAACACCATATATTTT
CDR3: CASSQLVQLSGNTIYF

D: .
size: .
V: TRBV4-3
J: TRBJ2-7
DNA: TGCGCCAGCAGCCAAGATCGCAGCCACGCCTACGAGCAGTACTTC
CDR3: CASSQDRSHAYEQYF

D: .
size: .
V: TRBV21-1
J: TRBJ1-4
DNA: TGTGCCAGCAGCATCTTCCAGGGCAGAAATGAAAAACTGTTTTTT
CDR3: CASSIFQGRNEKLFF

D: .
size: .
V: TRBV2
J: TRBJ1-2
DNA: TGTGCCAGCAGTGATCACAGCAACTATGGCTACACCTTC
CDR3: CASSDHSNYGYTF

D: TRBD1
size: .
V: TRBV12-3/TRBV12-4
J: TRBJ1-4
DNA: TGTGCCAGCAGCCACCCAGACAGGGGAGGCGAAAAACTGTTTTTT
CDR3: CASSHPDRGGEKLFF

D: .
size: .
V: TRBV5-1
J: TRBJ2-1
DNA: TGCGCCAGCAGCTTGTTCGGCGATGAGCAGTTCTTC
CDR3: CASSLFGDEQFF

D: .
size: few
V: TRBV14
J: TRBJ1-1
DNA: TGTGCCAGCAGCCGCCCGGAGGGGACTTACACTGAAGCTTTCTTT
CDR3: CASSRPEGTYTEAFF

D: .
size: .
V: TRBV5-1
J: TRBJ2-1
DNA: TGCGCCAGCAGCTTGAGTAATCGGGATGAGCAGTTCTTC
CDR3: CASSLSNRDEQFF

D: .
size: few
V: TRBV28
J: TRBJ2-7
DNA: TGTGCCAGCAGTTTATCAGGGTCTCTGGGATTGCGCGAGCAGTACTTC
CDR3: CASSLSGSLGLREQYF

D: .
size: .
V: TRBV6-2/TRBV6-3
J: TRBJ1-1
DNA: TGTGCCAGCAGTGATCAACAGGGAGGGACTGAAGCTTTCTTT
CDR3: CASSDQQGGTEAFF

D: .
size: .
V: TRBV7-9
J: TRBJ1-6
DNA: TGTGCCAGCAGCAGGGGCTCCAGCCTTAATTCACCCCTCCACTTT
CDR3: CASSRGSSLNSPLHF

D: TRBD1
size: few
V: TRBV6-6
J: TRBJ1-2
DNA: TGTGCCAGCAGTACCGGAGGGGGCGCGGGGTATGGCTACACCTTC
CDR3: CASSTGGGAGYGYTF

D: .
size: once
V: TRBV6-6
J: TRBJ2-1
DNA: TGTGCCAGCCTTCGACCTGACCCCGGGAATGAGCAGTTCTTC
CDR3: CASLRPDPGNEQFF

D: .
size: .
V: TRBV11-2
J: TRBJ1-1
DNA: TGTGCCAGCAGCTTAAGGATACTGAACACTGAAGCTTTCTTT
CDR3: CASSLRILNTEAFF

D: .
size: few
V: TRBV7-9
J: TRBJ1-4
DNA: TGTGCCAGCAGCTTCGGCACTCGAGAATTGTTTTTT
CDR3: CASSFGTRELFF

D: TRBD1
size: few
V: TRBV12-3/TRBV12-4
J: TRBJ1-1
DNA: TGTGCCAGCAGTAAAACAGGGGGAACTGAAGCTTTCTTT
CDR3: CASSKTGGTEAFF

D: .
size: .
V: TRBV7-3
J: TRBJ1-1
DNA: TGTGCCAGCAGTCCCCGGTTTGGACTCACTGAAGCTTTCTTT
CDR3: CASSPRFGLTEAFF

D: .
size: few
V: TRBV12-3/TRBV12-4
J: TRBJ1-2
DNA: TGTGCCAGCAGTTTTCAGGGTGTACCCTATGGCTACACCTTC
CDR3: CASSFQGVPYGYTF

D: .
size: few
V: TRBV27
J: TRBJ2-2
DNA: TGTGCCAGCAGTCGGCCGCGCGGGGAGCTGTTTTTT
CDR3: CASSRPRGELFF

D: .
size: .
V: TRBV12-3/TRBV12-4
J: TRBJ1-2
DNA: TGTGCCAGCAGTTTAACCAGGACACCTTTCGAGTCTGGCTACACCTTC
CDR3: CASSLTRTPFESGYTF

D: TRBD1
size: .
V: TRBV20-1
J: TRBJ1-1
DNA: TGCAGTGCCGTAACAGGGGCCGACACTGAAGCTTTCTTT
CDR3: CSAVTGADTEAFF

D: .
size: few
V: TRBV7-2
J: TRBJ2-4
DNA: TGTGCCAGCAGCTTCCCCCATGGCCCCGGGGCCAAAAACATTCAGTACTTC
CDR3: CASSFPHGPGAKNIQYF

D: .
size: .
V: TRBV6-5
J: TRBJ2-3
DNA: TGTGCCAGCACCCTCGGAGATACGCAGTATTTT
CDR3: CASTLGDTQYF

D: .
size: .
V: TRBV12-3/TRBV12-4
J: TRBJ2-5
DNA: TGTGCCAGCAGTACCCGGGAAGAGACCCAGTACTTC
CDR3: CASSTREETQYF

D: .
size: few
V: TRBV6-1
J: TRBJ1-2
DNA: TGTGCCAGCTCTCAGACCCCTCTCGGCTACACCTTC
CDR3: CASSQTPLGYTF

D: .
size: few
V: TRBV4-3
J: TRBJ2-7
DNA: TGCGCCAGCAGCCAAGCTGGAATAATGGACAAATCCTACGAGCAGTACTTC
CDR3: CASSQAGIMDKSYEQYF

D: .
size: .
V: TRBV7-2
J: TRBJ2-2
DNA: TGTGCCAGCAGCCGTCCGGGACAAACAACCGGGGAGCTGTTTTTT
CDR3: CASSRPGQTTGELFF

D: .
size: few
V: TRBV6-5
J: TRBJ1-6
DNA: TGTGCCAGCAGTTACAAGCCCCCAGACAGTGCCGGCAATTCACCCCTCCACTTT
CDR3: CASSYKPPDSAGNSPLHF

D: TRBD2
size: .
V: TRBV27
J: TRBJ2-1
DNA: TGTGCCAGCACCAAACATGCGGGGGGGAGCCTTTACAATGAGCAGTTCTTC
CDR3: CASTKHAGGSLYNEQFF

D: .
size: .
V: TRBV7-6
J: TRBJ1-2
DNA: TGTGCCAGCAGCTACCACAGGAAAACTAACTATGGCTACACCTTC
CDR3: CASSYHRKTNYGYTF

D: .
size: .
V: TRBV14
J: TRBJ2-5
DNA: TGTGCCAGCAGCCAAGAGCGGGACAACCAAGAGACCCAGTACTTC
CDR3: CASSQERDNQETQYF

D: .
size: once
V: TRBV27
J: TRBJ2-3
DNA: TGTGCCAGCAGTTTATTGCGAGGGGGAACGGATACGCAGTATTTT
CDR3: CASSLLRGGTDTQYF

D: .
size: .
V: TRBV3-1
J: TRBJ2-3
DNA: TGTGCCAGCAGTCAAAGGGATAATACGCAGTATTTT
CDR3: CASSQRDNTQYF

D: .
size: .
V: TRBV19
J: TRBJ2-1
DNA: TGTGCCAGTAGTATCGAGGGGCCGGGTGAGCAGTTCTTC
CDR3: CASSIEGPGEQFF

D: .
size: .
V: TRBV10-3
J: TRBJ2-5
DNA: TGTGCCATCAGTGAGGAGGGGAAGACCCAGTACTTC
CDR3: CAISEEGKTQYF

D: .
size: .
V: TRBV7-9
J: TRBJ1-1
DNA: TGTGCCAGCAGCTCCAGGGGCCGCGGCACTGAAGCTTTCTTT
CDR3: CASSSRGRGTEAFF

D: TRBD2
size: .
V: TRBV20-1
J: TRBJ2-3
DNA: TGCAGTGCTAGAGCGGGGGGGCCTGGCACAGATACGCAGTATTTT
CDR3: CSARAGGPGTDTQYF

D: .
size: .
V: TRBV4-3
J: TRBJ1-5
DNA: TGCGCCAGCAGCCAATACAGGAGCAGCAATCAGCCCCAGCATTTT
CDR3: CASSQYRSSNQPQHF

D: .
size: .
V: TRBV4-3
J: TRBJ1-1
DNA: TGCGCCAGCAGCCAAGACGAGGGGGTGGACACTGAAGCTTTCTTT
CDR3: CASSQDEGVDTEAFF

D: .
size: many
V: TRBV12-3/TRBV12-4
J: TRBJ1-1
DNA: TGTGCCAGCAGCTTAAAAGGGAACACTGAAGCTTTCTTT
CDR3: CASSLKGNTEAFF

D: TRBD1
size: few
V: TRBV7-6
J: TRBJ2-7
DNA: TGTGCCAGCAGCTTAGTGGGACAGGGAAGGCTCTACGAGCAGTACTTC
CDR3: CASSLVGQGRLYEQYF

D: TRBD1
size: .
V: TRBV9
J: TRBJ1-2
DNA: TGTGCCAGCAGCGGAGTTTTGGGACAGCAGGGGAGTGGCTACACCTTC
CDR3: CASSGVLGQQGSGYTF

D: .
size: few
V: TRBV12-3/TRBV12-4
J: TRBJ1-3
DNA: TGTGCCAGCAGTTTAACACCCGATAGCTATTTT
CDR3: CASSLTPDSYF

D: TRBD1
size: few
V: TRBV12-3/TRBV12-4
J: TRBJ1-5
DNA: TGTGCCAGCAGTAATCGACAGGGGGTACTTAATAGCAATCAGCCCCAGCATTTT
CDR3: CASSNRQGVLNSNQPQHF

D: TRBD1
size: .
V: TRBV6-1
J: TRBJ1-6
DNA: TGTGCCAGCAGCCCTCCCTCCGGGACAGCGAATTCACCCCTCCACTTT
CDR3: CASSPPSGTANSPLHF

D: TRBD1
size: once
V: TRBV20-1
J: TRBJ2-3
DNA: TGCAGTGCGAACAGGGGGCGAAGGGACGCAGATACGCAGTATTTT
CDR3: CSANRGRRDADTQYF

D: .
size: few
V: TRBV27
J: TRBJ1-6
DNA: TGTGCCAGCAGCCTGTCCCGCAGTAATTCACCCCTCCACTTT
CDR3: CASSLSRSNSPLHF

D: .
size: few
V: TRBV6-6
J: TRBJ1-1
DNA: TGTGCCAGCAGTTCCGTATACGGGGAAGCTTTCTTT
CDR3: CASSSVYGEAFF

D: .
size: few
V: TRBV12-3/TRBV12-4
J: TRBJ1-2
DNA: TGTGCCAGCAGTTTCGACGGACCCTACACCTTC
CDR3: CASSFDGPYTF

D: TRBD1
size: .
V: TRBV12-3/TRBV12-4
J: TRBJ2-2
DNA: TGTGCCAGCAGTCTAGGACAGGGGATCGGGGAGCTGTTTTTT
CDR3: CASSLGQGIGELFF

D: .
size: .
V: TRBV7-9
J: TRBJ1-3
DNA: TGTGCCAGCAGCCCCCCCGGAGTGAACTCTGGAAACACCATATATTTT
CDR3: CASSPPGVNSGNTIYF

D: .
size: few
V: TRBV6-2/TRBV6-3
J: TRBJ1-2
DNA: TGTGCCAGCAGGCGGAGCGGGGGGCTAACGAACTATGGCTACACCTTC
CDR3: CASRRSGGLTNYGYTF